Described below is a single T cell receptor (beta chain) sequence and its context. Antigen unknown. At one of its ends the junction is not consistent with the germline gene, which may arise from a read error. The same CDR3 is also encoded by other DNA sequences in this sample. This specimen belongs to a study of cytomegalovirus exposure and HLA in healthy donors. This CDR3 contains 16 residues. Looked up from germline, CDR1 is WNHNN and CDR2 is SYGVQD (reference sequence). Findings and limits, study-wide: Based on reports, TCR beta sequences accurately predicted HLA-A and HLA-B alleles for most subjects. Most TCR sequences were uncommon, yet certain public TCRs appeared in many donors. The authors considered a cluster of highly shared sequence variants likely to be a sequencing artifact. In vitro confirmation showed a few CMV-associated chains to be CMV antigen specific.

A multiplex PCR was run with 60 Vbeta primers and 13 Jbeta primers. TCRdb's copy holds only in-frame clones and misses some; the assay was immunoSEQ multiplex PCR. The table has about 120,000 clones, 65% to 90% seen once. Source material: PBMCs. This rearrangement joins TRBV10-1 to TRBJ2-5; 10 bases are a match to TRBD2. The clonotype comes from a woman in her 30s in good health and CMV-seronegative. CDR3 loop: CASSGGASGSQETQYF. CDR3 bases: TGCGCCAGTAGTGGCGGGGCTAGCGGGAGCCAGGAGACCCAGTACTTC.